This TCR beta chain appears in the sequencing data of a study of CD8 T cells in ankylosing spondylitis. Broader study findings: In the blood and synovial fluid of reactive arthritis, some motif variants had been previously reported. According to the report, clones linked to the disease were significantly enriched in matched synovial fluid samples taken from ankylosing spondylitis patients. Apparently characteristic of ankylosing spondylitis blood was a TCR beta motif (roughly eight highly homologous variants).

V gave up 5 bases and J gave up 5 bases, with 11 bases separating them. Per the germline V gene, CDR1 is MNHNY and CDR2 is SVGAGI (reference sequence). The CDR3 totals 13 residues. The authors made TCR beta libraries by quantitative 5'-RACE with molecular barcodes. Via MiXCR, TCRdb re-called the 5' RACE reads, giving one row per CDR3 protein. The sample holds 380,000 or so distinct CDR3 sequences; 20% to 25% are singletons and the top ten take 13%. This clonotype was counted between two and nine times. Its antigen is unknown. This TCR was sampled from a male donor with ankylosing spondylitis or in good health (not recorded which). The chain employs TRBV6-6 and TRBJ2-3, with a possible D match to TRBD2 (7 bases). The sequenced material came from blood, either unsorted or a sorted T cell fraction (not recorded which). The CDR3 spells CASSAGAGDTQYF. The CDR3, as DNA: TGTGCCAGCAGTGCGGGGGCAGGAGATACGCAGTATTTT.